The present entry profiles one T cell receptor (beta chain) with its context. The method was immunoSEQ multiplex PCR; TCRdb's version includes in-frame clones alone and lacks a portion of them. The table records tens of thousands of clones, 75% to 90% of them present only once. This sample was taken from a study of blood T cell repertoires in COVID-19. As for the study in general: Samples came from the United States, Italy and Spain, spanning acute and convalescent COVID-19. T cells, B-cell-depleted T cells, or PBMCs supplied cDNA or gDNA.

The germline V gene has CDR1 KGHSH and CDR2 LQKENI. Deletions cut 2 bases from V and 6 bases from J, with 14 bases between. This CDR3 is 14 amino acids long. The origin of this receptor is a human donor in a cohort sampled during active COVID-19. Sample: peripheral blood. J is TRBJ2-7 and V is TRBV18, with D tentatively TRBD1 (5 bases). The CDR3 nucleotides are TGTGCCAGCTCACCAGATCAGGGATGGGCCGAGCAGTACTTC. Amino acid sequence: CASSPDQGWAEQYF. The variable domain in full, completed from reference TRBV18 and TRBJ2-7, reads NAGVMQNPRHLVRRRGQEARLRCSPMKGHSHVYWYRQLPEEGLKFMVYLQKENIIDESGMPKERFSAEFPKEGPSILRIQQVVRGDSAAYFCASSPDQGWAEQYFGPGTRLTVT.